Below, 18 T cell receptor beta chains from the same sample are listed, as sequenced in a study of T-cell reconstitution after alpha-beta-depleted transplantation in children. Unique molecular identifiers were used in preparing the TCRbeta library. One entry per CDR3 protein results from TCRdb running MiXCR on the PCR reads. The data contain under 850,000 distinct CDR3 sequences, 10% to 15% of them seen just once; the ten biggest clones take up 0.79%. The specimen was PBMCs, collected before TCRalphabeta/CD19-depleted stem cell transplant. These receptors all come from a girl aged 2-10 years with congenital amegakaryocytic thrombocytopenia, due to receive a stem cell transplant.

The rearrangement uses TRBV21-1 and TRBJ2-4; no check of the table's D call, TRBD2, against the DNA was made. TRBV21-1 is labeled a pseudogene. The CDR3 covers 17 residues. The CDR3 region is CASSKGRMAVAKNIQYF. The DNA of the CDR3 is TGTGCCAGCAGCAAAGGGAGGATGGCAGTGGCCAAAAACATTCAGTACTTC.

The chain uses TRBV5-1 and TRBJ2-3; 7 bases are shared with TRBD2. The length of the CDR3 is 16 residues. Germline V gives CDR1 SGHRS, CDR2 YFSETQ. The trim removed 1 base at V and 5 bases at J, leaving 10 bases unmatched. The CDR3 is CASSLTVGGPQDTQYF. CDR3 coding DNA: TGCGCCAGCAGCTTGACGGTGGGAGGGCCCCAAGATACGCAGTATTTT.

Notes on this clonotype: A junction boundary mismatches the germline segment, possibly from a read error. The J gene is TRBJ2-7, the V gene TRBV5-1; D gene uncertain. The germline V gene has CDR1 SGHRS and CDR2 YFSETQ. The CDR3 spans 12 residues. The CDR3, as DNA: TGCGCCAGCAGCTTGACAAACTACGAGCAGCACTTC. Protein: CASSLTNYEQHF.

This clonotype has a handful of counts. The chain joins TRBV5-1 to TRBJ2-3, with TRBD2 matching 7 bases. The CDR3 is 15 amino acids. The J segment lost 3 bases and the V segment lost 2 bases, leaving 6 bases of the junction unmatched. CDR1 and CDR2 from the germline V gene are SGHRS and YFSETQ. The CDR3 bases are TGCGCCAGCAGCTTACAAGCGGGAAGTACAGATACGCAGTATTTT. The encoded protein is CASSLQAGSTDTQYF.

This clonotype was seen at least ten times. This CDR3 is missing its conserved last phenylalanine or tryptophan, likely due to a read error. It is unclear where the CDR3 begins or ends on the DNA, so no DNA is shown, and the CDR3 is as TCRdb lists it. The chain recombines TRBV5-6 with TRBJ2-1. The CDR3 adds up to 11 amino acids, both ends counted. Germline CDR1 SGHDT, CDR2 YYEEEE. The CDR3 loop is CASSLGVLIVL.

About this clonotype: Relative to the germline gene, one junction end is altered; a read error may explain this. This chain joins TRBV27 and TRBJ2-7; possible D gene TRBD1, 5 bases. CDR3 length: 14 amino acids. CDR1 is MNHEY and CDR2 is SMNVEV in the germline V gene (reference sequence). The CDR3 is CASSARGRIYEPYF. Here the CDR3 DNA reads TGTGCCAGCAGTGCAAGGGGCAGGATCTACGAGCCGTACTTC.

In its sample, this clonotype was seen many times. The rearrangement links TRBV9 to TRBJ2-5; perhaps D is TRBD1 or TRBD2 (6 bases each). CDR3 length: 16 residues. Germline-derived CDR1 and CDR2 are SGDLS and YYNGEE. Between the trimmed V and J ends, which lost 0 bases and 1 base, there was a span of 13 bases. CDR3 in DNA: TGTGCCAGCAGCGTAGTCGGGAGAGGGGGCCAAGAGACCCAGTACTTC. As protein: CASSVVGRGGQETQYF.

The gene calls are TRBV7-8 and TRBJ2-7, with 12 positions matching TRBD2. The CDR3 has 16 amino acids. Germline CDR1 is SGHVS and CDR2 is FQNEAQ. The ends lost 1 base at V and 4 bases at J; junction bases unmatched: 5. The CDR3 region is CASSLGGLAGRYEQYF. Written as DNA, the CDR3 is TGTGCCAGCAGCTTAGGCGGACTAGCGGGACGGTACGAGCAGTACTTC.

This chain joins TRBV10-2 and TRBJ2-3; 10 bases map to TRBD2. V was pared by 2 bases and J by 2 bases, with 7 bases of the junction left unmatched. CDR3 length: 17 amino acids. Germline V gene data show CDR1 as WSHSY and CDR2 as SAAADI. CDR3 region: CASSERAGGPPTDTQYF. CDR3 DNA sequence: TGCGCCAGCAGTGAGCGAGCGGGAGGGCCACCCACAGATACGCAGTATTTT.

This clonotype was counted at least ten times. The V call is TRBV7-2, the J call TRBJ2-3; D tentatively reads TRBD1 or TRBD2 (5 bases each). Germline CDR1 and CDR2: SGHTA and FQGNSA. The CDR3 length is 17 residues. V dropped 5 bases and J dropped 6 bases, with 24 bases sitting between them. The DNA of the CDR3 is TGTGCCAGCAGCCCCTATCCGGGACCCCTTATGAGCGATACGCAGTATTTT. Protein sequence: CASSPYPGPLMSDTQYF. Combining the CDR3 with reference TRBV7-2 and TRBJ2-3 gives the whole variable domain GAGVSQSPSNKVTEKGKDVELRCDPISGHTALYWYRQSLGQGLEFLIYFQGNSAPDKSGLPSDRFSAERTGGSVSTLTIQRTQQEDSAVYLCASSPYPGPLMSDTQYFGPGTRLTVL.

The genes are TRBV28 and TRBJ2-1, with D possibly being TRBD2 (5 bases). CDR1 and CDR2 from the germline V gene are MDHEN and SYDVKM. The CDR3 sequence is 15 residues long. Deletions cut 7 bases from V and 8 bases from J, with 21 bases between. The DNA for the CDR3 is TGTGCCAGCACCAAAAGACTATCCCCCCGGGATGAGCAGTTCTTC. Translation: CASTKRLSPRDEQFF.

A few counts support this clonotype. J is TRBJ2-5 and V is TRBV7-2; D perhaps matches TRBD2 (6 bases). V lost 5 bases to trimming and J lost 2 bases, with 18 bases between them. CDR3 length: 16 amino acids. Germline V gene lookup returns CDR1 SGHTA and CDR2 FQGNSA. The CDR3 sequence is CASSPRLGSRQETQYF. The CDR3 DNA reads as TGTGCCAGCAGCCCGAGACTAGGTTCGCGTCAAGAGACCCAGTACTTC.

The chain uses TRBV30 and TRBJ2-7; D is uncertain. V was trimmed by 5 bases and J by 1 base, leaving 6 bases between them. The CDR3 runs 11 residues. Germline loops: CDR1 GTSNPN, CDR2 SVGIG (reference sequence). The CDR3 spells CAWALSYEQYF. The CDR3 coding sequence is TGTGCCTGGGCCCTTTCCTACGAGCAGTACTTC.

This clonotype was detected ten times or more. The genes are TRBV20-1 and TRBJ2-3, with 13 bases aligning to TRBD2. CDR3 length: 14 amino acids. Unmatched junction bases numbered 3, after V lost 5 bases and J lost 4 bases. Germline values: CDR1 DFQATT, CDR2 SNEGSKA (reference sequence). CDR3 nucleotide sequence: TGCAGTGCTCGACTAGCGGGAGGAGCAGATACGCAGTATTTT. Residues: CSARLAGGADTQYF.

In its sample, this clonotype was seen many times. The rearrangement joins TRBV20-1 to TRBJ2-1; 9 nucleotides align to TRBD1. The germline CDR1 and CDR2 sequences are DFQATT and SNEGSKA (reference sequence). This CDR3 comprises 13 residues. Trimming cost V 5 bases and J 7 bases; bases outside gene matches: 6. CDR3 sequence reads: CSAPGQGINEQFF. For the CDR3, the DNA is TGCAGTGCTCCGGGACAGGGAATAAATGAGCAGTTCTTC.

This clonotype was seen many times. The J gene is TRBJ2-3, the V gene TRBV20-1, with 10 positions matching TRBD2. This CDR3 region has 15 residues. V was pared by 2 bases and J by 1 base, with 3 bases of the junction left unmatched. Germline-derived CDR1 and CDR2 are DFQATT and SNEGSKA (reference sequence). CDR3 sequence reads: CSARWGTSGTDTQYF. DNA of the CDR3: TGCAGTGCTAGATGGGGGACTAGCGGCACAGATACGCAGTATTTT.

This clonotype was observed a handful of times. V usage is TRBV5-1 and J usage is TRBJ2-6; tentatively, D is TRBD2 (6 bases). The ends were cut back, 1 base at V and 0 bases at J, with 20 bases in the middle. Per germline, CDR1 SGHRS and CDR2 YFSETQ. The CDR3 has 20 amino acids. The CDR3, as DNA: TGCGCCAGCAGCTTGATATTTATTGATAGCGGACGCTCTGGGGCCAACGTCCTGACTTTC. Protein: CASSLIFIDSGRSGANVLTF.

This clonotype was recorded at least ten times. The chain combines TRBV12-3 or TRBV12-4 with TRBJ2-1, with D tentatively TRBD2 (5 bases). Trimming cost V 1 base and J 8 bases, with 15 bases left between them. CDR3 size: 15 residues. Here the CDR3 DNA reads TGTGCCAGCAGTTTAGTCCCCAGACTATGGGATGAGCAGTTCTTC. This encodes CASSLVPRLWDEQFF.